This T cell receptor beta chain was recorded in a study of blood T cell repertoires in COVID-19. The overall study: There were acute and convalescent COVID-19 samples, and they came from the United States, Italy and Spain. The analysed material was cDNA or gDNA that came from T cells, B-cell-depleted T cells, or PBMCs.

Source study methods: Researchers report that nucleated cell counts were estimated from reference gene primer amplification. This table comes from immunoSEQ multiplex PCR, and its TCRdb copy is limited to in-frame clones, with some not included. For V, J and clone size, that table is used; D and trimming come from the DNA. The repertoire has around 100,000 clones, roughly 90% of them found once; the top ten carry around 7.2%. What was sequenced was peripheral blood. The clonotype was recovered from a man aged 30 to 39 in a cohort sampled during active COVID-19.

CDR3 in DNA: TGTGCCAGCAGTGCGGGAGGGGCGGGTGAAAAACTGTTTTTT. This sequence encodes CASSAGGAGEKLFF. This rearrangement joins TRBV25-1 to TRBJ1-4; D is possibly TRBD1 (5 bases). CDR3 length equals 14 residues. From germline, CDR1 is MGHDK and CDR2 SYGVNS. Trimming took off 4 bases at V and 7 bases at J, with 13 bases between the two ends.